The 6 T cell receptor beta chains below come from one sample, sequenced in a study of blood T cells in healthy people across ages. With a J-beta primer mix and a sample-barcoded 5' primer, a second PCR ran 7 to 11 cycles. MiXCR, run by TCRdb on the 5' RACE reads, gives a single entry per CDR3 protein. Here the sample spans approximately 800,000 distinct CDR3 sequences, 53% being singletons. Input material: blood. The receptors here all came from a man older than 75 in good health.

The J gene is TRBJ1-2, the V gene TRBV25-1, with 7 bases identical to TRBD1. After removal of 6 bases from V and 3 bases from J, the junction contained 10 bases not matched to a gene. Germline V gene sequence: CDR1 MGHDK, CDR2 SYGVNS. The CDR3 covers 15 residues. The CDR3 DNA sequence: TGTGCCAGCAGCGCAGGCAGGGGGGACGACTATGGCTACACCTTC. Encoded protein: CASSAGRGDDYGYTF.

The V call is TRBV21-1, the J call TRBJ2-4; the D call TRBD2 from the table was never checked on the DNA. TRBV21-1 is a documented pseudogene. The CDR3 is 21 residues long. CDR3 sequence reads: CASSKEAQGTGDWCAKNIQYF. Written as DNA, the CDR3 is TGTGCCAGCAGCAAAGAGGCTCAGGGAACGGGAGATTGGTGCGCCAAAAACATTCAGTACTTC.

The chain links TRBV7-9 to TRBJ1-2, with TRBD1 matching 12 bases. The trim removed 4 bases at V and 2 bases at J, leaving 2 bases unmatched. Germline V lookup: CDR1 SEHNR, CDR2 FQNEAQ (reference sequence). The CDR3 sequence is 15 residues long. CDR3 amino acids: CASSSGTGGNYGYTF. CDR3 bases: TGTGCCAGCAGCTCCGGGACAGGGGGCAACTATGGCTACACCTTC.

The V gene is TRBV12-3 or TRBV12-4, the J gene TRBJ2-5, with D possibly being TRBD1 (6 bases). The V and J ends lost 5 bases and 4 bases respectively, with 11 bases between them. The length of the CDR3 is 13 residues. CDR3 in amino acids: CASSPGQPETQYF. The CDR3 DNA sequence: TGTGCCAGCAGTCCCGGACAGCCAGAGACCCAGTACTTC.

With respect to this clonotype: The junction departs from the called germline gene at one end, perhaps through a read error. This chain uses TRBV20-1 with TRBJ2-1; D possibly matches TRBD1 or TRBD2 (5 bases each). The CDR3 is 13 residues long. The germline CDR1 and CDR2 sequences are DFQATT and SNEGSKA (reference sequence). CDR3 amino acids: CSARAPAGTSQFF. The CDR3 bases are TGCAGTGCTAGAGCTCCAGCCGGGACGTCCCAGTTCTTT.

The chain has TRBV20-1 and TRBJ2-7; D not certain. Germline V lookup: CDR1 DFQATT, CDR2 SNEGSKA (reference sequence). V was trimmed by 5 bases and J by 4 bases, leaving 3 bases between them. The length of the CDR3 is 9 residues. CDR3 nucleotides: TGCAGTGCTGATTACGAGCAGTACTTC. This gives the protein CSADYEQYF.